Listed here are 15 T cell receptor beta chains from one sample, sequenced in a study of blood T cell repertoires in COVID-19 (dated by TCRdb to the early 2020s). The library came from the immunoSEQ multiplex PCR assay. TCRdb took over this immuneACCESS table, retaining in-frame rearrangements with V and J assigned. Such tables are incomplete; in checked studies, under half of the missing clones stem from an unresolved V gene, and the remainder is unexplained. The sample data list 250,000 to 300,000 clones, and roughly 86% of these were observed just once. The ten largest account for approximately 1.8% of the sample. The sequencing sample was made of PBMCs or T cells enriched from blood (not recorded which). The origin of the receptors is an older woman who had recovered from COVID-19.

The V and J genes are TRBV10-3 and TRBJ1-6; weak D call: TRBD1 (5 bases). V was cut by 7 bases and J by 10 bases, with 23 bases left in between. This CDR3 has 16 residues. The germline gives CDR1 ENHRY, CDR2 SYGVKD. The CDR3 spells CAITPGGAGPASPLHF. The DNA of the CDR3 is TGTGCCATCACCCCCGGCGGGGCAGGGCCGGCATCACCCCTCCACTTT.

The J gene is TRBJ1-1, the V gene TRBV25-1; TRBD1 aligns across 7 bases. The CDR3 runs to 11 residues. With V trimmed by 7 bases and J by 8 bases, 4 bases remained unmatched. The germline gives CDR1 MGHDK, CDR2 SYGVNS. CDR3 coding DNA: TGTGCCAGCACCAGGGGGTGGGAAGCTTTCTTT. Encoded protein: CASTRGWEAFF. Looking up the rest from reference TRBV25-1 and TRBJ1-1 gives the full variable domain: EADIYQTPRYLVIGTGKKITLECSQTMGHDKMYWYQQDPGMELHLIHYSYGVNSTEKGDLSSESTVSRIRTEHFPLTLESARPSHTSQYLCASTRGWEAFFGQGTRLTVV.

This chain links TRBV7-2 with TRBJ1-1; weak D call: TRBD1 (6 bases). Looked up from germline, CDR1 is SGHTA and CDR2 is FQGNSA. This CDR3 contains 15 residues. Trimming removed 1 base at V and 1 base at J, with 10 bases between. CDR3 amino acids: CASSLGGQSNTEAFF. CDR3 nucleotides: TGTGCCAGCAGCTTAGGAGGACAGTCGAACACTGAAGCTTTCTTT.

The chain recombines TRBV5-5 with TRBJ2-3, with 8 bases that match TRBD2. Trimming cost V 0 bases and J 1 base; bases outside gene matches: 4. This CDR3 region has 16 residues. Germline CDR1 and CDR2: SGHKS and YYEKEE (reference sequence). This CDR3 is CASSLGAGVGTDTQYF. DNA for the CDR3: TGTGCCAGCAGCTTGGGAGCGGGAGTTGGCACAGATACGCAGTATTTT.

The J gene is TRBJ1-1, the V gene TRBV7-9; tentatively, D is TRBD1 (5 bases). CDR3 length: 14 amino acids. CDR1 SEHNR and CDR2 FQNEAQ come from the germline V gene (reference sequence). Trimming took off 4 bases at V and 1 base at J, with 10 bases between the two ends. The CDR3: CASSSQDWNTEAFF. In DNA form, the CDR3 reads TGTGCCAGCAGCTCACAGGATTGGAACACTGAAGCTTTCTTT.

The DNA of the CDR3 is TGCGCCAGCAGCCAAGCTGGAGCATCTTGGATTGAGACCCAGTACTTC. Translated: CASSQAGASWIETQYF. J is TRBJ2-5 and V is TRBV4-1; D ambiguous. CDR1 and CDR2 from the germline V gene are MGHRA and YSYEKL. V lost 1 base and J lost 5, with 17 bases in between. CDR3 length: 16 residues.

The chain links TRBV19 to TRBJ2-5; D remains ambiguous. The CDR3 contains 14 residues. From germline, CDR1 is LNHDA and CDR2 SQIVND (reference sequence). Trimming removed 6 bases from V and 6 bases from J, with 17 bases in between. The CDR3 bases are TGTGCCAGTAGCCCCCTTACGGCTAGGCAGACCCAGTACTTC. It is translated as CASSPLTARQTQYF.

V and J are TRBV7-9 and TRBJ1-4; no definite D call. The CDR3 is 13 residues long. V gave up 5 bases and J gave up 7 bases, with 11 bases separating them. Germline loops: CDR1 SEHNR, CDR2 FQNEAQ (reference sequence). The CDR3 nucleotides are TGTGCCAGCAGCGCTCTCCCGGGTGAAAAACTGTTTTTT. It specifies CASSALPGEKLFF.

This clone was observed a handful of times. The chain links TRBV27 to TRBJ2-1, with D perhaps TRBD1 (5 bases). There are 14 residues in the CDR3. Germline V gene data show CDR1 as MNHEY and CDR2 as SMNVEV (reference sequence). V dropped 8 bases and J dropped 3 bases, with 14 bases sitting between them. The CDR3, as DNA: TGTGCCAGCGGAAGCAGGGAATTCTACAATGAGCAGTTCTTC. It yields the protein CASGSREFYNEQFF.

CDR3 residues: CASNVAGGLYNEQFF. In DNA form, the CDR3 reads TGCGCCAGCAACGTAGCGGGAGGCCTCTACAATGAGCAGTTCTTC. The genes are TRBV5-1 and TRBJ2-1; 10 bases are shared with TRBD2. The trim removed 6 bases at V and 3 bases at J, leaving 6 bases unmatched. This CDR3 region has 15 residues. CDR1 and CDR2 from the germline V gene are SGHRS and YFSETQ. Based on the CDR3 plus reference TRBV5-1 and TRBJ2-1, the full variable domain is KAGVTQTPRYLIKTRGQQVTLSCSPISGHRSVSWYQQTPGQGLQFLFEYFSETQRNKGNFPGRFSGRQFSNSRSEMNVSTLELGDSALYLCASNVAGGLYNEQFFGPGTRLTVL.

CDR3 in DNA: TGCAGTGCTAGTGGCGGGAGGGCCTGGGTAAATGAGCAGTTCTTC. Translated: CSASGGRAWVNEQFF. The chain couples TRBV20-1 to TRBJ2-1, with 9 bases aligning to TRBD2. CDR3 length: 15 residues. Germline V CDR1 and CDR2: DFQATT, SNEGSKA (reference sequence). V trimming: 3 bases; J trimming: 7 bases; junction bases outside the gene matches: 10.

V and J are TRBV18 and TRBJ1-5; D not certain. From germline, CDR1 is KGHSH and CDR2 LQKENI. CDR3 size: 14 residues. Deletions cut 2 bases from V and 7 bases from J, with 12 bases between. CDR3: CASSPSRVLQPQHF. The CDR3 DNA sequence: TGTGCCAGCTCACCATCGAGGGTACTACAGCCCCAGCATTTT.

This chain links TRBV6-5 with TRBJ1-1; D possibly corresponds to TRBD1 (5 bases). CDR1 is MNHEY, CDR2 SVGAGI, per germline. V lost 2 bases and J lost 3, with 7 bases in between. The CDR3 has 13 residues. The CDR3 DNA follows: TGTGCCAGCAGTTACGGCAGGGACACTGAAGCTTTCTTT. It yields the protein CASSYGRDTEAFF.

The CDR3 loop reads CASSPLAGAPDTQYF. CDR3 sequence (DNA): TGTGCCAGCTCACCACTAGCGGGAGCCCCAGATACGCAGTATTTT. The V call is TRBV18, the J call TRBJ2-3; 9 bases map to TRBD2. Germline V CDR1 and CDR2: KGHSH, LQKENI. The CDR3 totals 15 residues. V shed 1 base, J shed 4 bases, and the junction held 3 bases outside the gene matches.

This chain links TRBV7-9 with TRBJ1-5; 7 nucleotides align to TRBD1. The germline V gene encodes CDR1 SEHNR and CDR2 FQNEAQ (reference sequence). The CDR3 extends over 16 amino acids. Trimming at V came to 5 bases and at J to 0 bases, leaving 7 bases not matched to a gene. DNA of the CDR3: TGTGCCAGCAGCACAGACAGGGCCGATAGCAATCAGCCCCAGCATTTT. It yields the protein CASSTDRADSNQPQHF.